Listed below are T cell receptor beta chains from one sample, sequenced in a study of CD8 T cells in ankylosing spondylitis. One entry per CDR3 protein, called by TCRdb with MiXCR from the 5' RACE reads. This sample carries 250,000 to 400,000 distinct CDR3 sequences, around a tenth of them seen once, and the ten largest clones take roughly 9.1%. Sequenced material: blood, either unsorted or a sorted T cell fraction (not recorded which). These receptor sequences come from a female donor with ankylosing spondylitis or in good health (not recorded which). The CDR3 runs from the conserved cysteine through the conserved F or W. Fields, in order: J gene, clone size, D gene, V gene, CDR3 protein, CDR3 DNA. D genes are given only for firm matches. Size values are once, few and many counts, or a class for expanded clones, and some rows have none.

j_gene: TRBJ2-5; abundance: many; d_gene: -; v_gene: TRBV5-1; CDR3aa: CASSQLGSGIQETQYF; CDR3nt: TGCGCCAGCAGCCAACTCGGATCGGGAATCCAAGAGACCCAGTACTTC
j_gene: TRBJ2-1; abundance: -; d_gene: -; v_gene: TRBV5-4; CDR3aa: CASSLKSGGYNEQFF; CDR3nt: TGTGCCAGCAGCTTGAAAAGCGGAGGCTACAATGAGCAGTTCTTC
j_gene: TRBJ2-2; abundance: many; d_gene: -; v_gene: TRBV12-3/TRBV12-4; CDR3aa: CASILSGELFF; CDR3nt: TGTGCCAGCATTCTTTCCGGGGAGCTGTTTTTT
j_gene: TRBJ1-5; abundance: many; d_gene: TRBD1; v_gene: TRBV20-1; CDR3aa: CSARDGGTGGTGNQPQHF; CDR3nt: TGCAGTGCTAGAGATGGGGGGACAGGGGGTACGGGCAATCAGCCCCAGCATTTT
j_gene: TRBJ2-7; abundance: few; d_gene: -; v_gene: TRBV20-1; CDR3aa: CSAQATSASTYEQYF; CDR3nt: TGCAGTGCCCAGGCCACGAGCGCGTCAACTTACGAGCAGTACTTC
j_gene: TRBJ2-1; abundance: few; d_gene: -; v_gene: TRBV30; CDR3aa: CAFSSNEQFF; CDR3nt: TGTGCCTTTTCTTCCAATGAGCAGTTCTTC
j_gene: TRBJ1-4; abundance: many; d_gene: TRBD1; v_gene: TRBV7-9; CDR3aa: CASSLGTGNGKLFF; CDR3nt: TGTGCCAGCAGCTTAGGGACAGGGAATGGAAAACTGTTTTTT
j_gene: TRBJ2-1; abundance: many; d_gene: -; v_gene: TRBV5-1; CDR3aa: CASSLGAANREQFF; CDR3nt: TGCGCCAGCAGCTTGGGCGCGGCTAATCGTGAGCAGTTCTTC
j_gene: TRBJ2-6; abundance: many; d_gene: -; v_gene: TRBV12-3/TRBV12-4; CDR3aa: CAAGDPGANVLTF; CDR3nt: TGTGCCGCCGGGGATCCTGGGGCCAACGTCCTGACTTTC
j_gene: TRBJ1-5; abundance: many; d_gene: -; v_gene: TRBV27; CDR3aa: CASRSSDLSNQPQHF; CDR3nt: TGTGCCAGCAGGTCCAGCGACCTTAGCAATCAGCCCCAGCATTTT
j_gene: TRBJ2-3; abundance: -; d_gene: TRBD2; v_gene: TRBV20-1; CDR3aa: CSARLPTSGHTDTQYF; CDR3nt: TGCAGTGCTAGACTCCCAACTAGCGGCCACACAGATACGCAGTATTTT
j_gene: TRBJ2-1; abundance: -; d_gene: TRBD2; v_gene: TRBV12-3/TRBV12-4; CDR3aa: CASIESGLAGGYNEQFF; CDR3nt: TGTGCCAGCATCGAATCGGGACTAGCGGGAGGATACAATGAGCAGTTCTTC
j_gene: TRBJ1-4; abundance: many; d_gene: -; v_gene: TRBV5-6; CDR3aa: CASSSVRTDEKLFF; CDR3nt: TGTGCCAGCAGCTCCGTGCGGACGGATGAAAAACTGTTTTTT
j_gene: TRBJ2-4; abundance: many; d_gene: -; v_gene: TRBV20-1; CDR3aa: CSASTSAKNIQYF; CDR3nt: TGCAGTGCTAGCACTTCGGCCAAAAACATTCAGTACTTC
j_gene: TRBJ1-6; abundance: many; d_gene: -; v_gene: TRBV5-1; CDR3aa: CASSLAGSSYNSPLHF; CDR3nt: TGCGCCAGCAGCTTGGCGGGGAGCTCCTATAATTCACCCCTCCACTTT
j_gene: TRBJ1-6; abundance: many; d_gene: -; v_gene: TRBV29-1; CDR3aa: CSVSQGFNSPLHF; CDR3nt: TGCAGCGTTTCACAGGGTTTCAATTCACCCCTCCACTTT
j_gene: TRBJ1-2; abundance: many; d_gene: -; v_gene: TRBV12-3/TRBV12-4; CDR3aa: CASRTGFNGYTF; CDR3nt: TGTGCCAGCAGGACAGGTTTTAATGGCTACACCTTC
j_gene: TRBJ2-7; abundance: few; d_gene: -; v_gene: TRBV29-1; CDR3aa: CSVEEGFGGEQYF; CDR3nt: TGCAGCGTTGAAGAAGGGTTTGGCGGGGAGCAGTACTTC
j_gene: TRBJ1-5; abundance: -; d_gene: TRBD1; v_gene: TRBV18; CDR3aa: CASSPSTGNSNQPQHF; CDR3nt: TGTGCCAGCTCACCATCGACAGGGAATAGCAATCAGCCCCAGCATTTT
j_gene: TRBJ2-1; abundance: -; d_gene: -; v_gene: TRBV9; CDR3aa: CASSDLGARQTSSYNEQFF; CDR3nt: TGTGCCAGCAGCGACCTGGGGGCCCGACAGACGAGCTCCTACAATGAGCAGTTCTTC
j_gene: TRBJ2-2; abundance: -; d_gene: -; v_gene: TRBV7-2; CDR3aa: CASSLGDRTGELFF; CDR3nt: TGTGCCAGCAGCTTAGGGGATCGTACCGGGGAGCTGTTTTTT
j_gene: TRBJ2-5; abundance: many; d_gene: TRBD2; v_gene: TRBV28; CDR3aa: CASSFLGLAGGVGETQYF; CDR3nt: TGTGCCAGCAGTTTTTTGGGACTAGCGGGAGGGGTCGGGGAGACCCAGTACTTC
j_gene: TRBJ2-7; abundance: many; d_gene: -; v_gene: TRBV20-1; CDR3aa: CSASGRALSDYEQYF; CDR3nt: TGCAGTGCTAGCGGGAGAGCTTTGTCGGACTACGAGCAGTACTTC
j_gene: TRBJ2-1; abundance: few; d_gene: -; v_gene: TRBV3-1; CDR3aa: CASSQPLVSYNEQFF; CDR3nt: TGTGCCAGCAGCCAACCACTGGTCTCCTACAATGAGCAGTTCTTC
j_gene: TRBJ1-1; abundance: many; d_gene: -; v_gene: TRBV5-1; CDR3aa: CASSQQERMNTEAFF; CDR3nt: TGCGCCAGCAGCCAGCAGGAGCGAATGAACACTGAAGCTTTCTTT
j_gene: TRBJ2-1; abundance: few; d_gene: TRBD2; v_gene: TRBV7-3; CDR3aa: CASSSRLARNEQFF; CDR3nt: TGTGCCAGCAGCTCCCGACTAGCACGCAATGAGCAGTTCTTC
j_gene: TRBJ2-1; abundance: few; d_gene: -; v_gene: TRBV14; CDR3aa: CASSQRKAWYNEQFF; CDR3nt: TGTGCCAGCAGCCAACGTAAAGCCTGGTACAATGAGCAGTTCTTC
j_gene: TRBJ2-1; abundance: few; d_gene: -; v_gene: TRBV18; CDR3aa: CASSPRDITIGSEQFF; CDR3nt: TGTGCCAGCTCACCCCGGGACATAACTATTGGCAGTGAGCAGTTCTTC
j_gene: TRBJ2-2; abundance: few; d_gene: TRBD2; v_gene: TRBV20-1; CDR3aa: CSVRTSGAYTGELFF; CDR3nt: TGCAGTGTTCGGACTAGCGGGGCGTACACCGGGGAGCTGTTTTTT
j_gene: TRBJ2-5; abundance: -; d_gene: TRBD2; v_gene: TRBV7-9; CDR3aa: CASSKSGSQETQYF; CDR3nt: TGTGCCAGCAGCAAGAGCGGGAGTCAAGAGACCCAGTACTTC
j_gene: TRBJ2-7; abundance: few; d_gene: -; v_gene: TRBV4-1; CDR3aa: CASSQEGRGSYEQYF; CDR3nt: TGCGCCAGCAGCCAAGAGGGACGCGGATCCTACGAGCAGTACTTC
j_gene: TRBJ1-2; abundance: many; d_gene: TRBD1; v_gene: TRBV29-1; CDR3aa: CSVEGGTGTYGYTF; CDR3nt: TGCAGCGTTGAAGGGGGGACAGGGACCTATGGCTACACCTTC
j_gene: TRBJ1-5; abundance: -; d_gene: -; v_gene: TRBV12-3/TRBV12-4; CDR3aa: CATSLQGQNQPQHF; CDR3nt: TGTGCCACCTCTTTGCAGGGCCAAAATCAGCCCCAGCATTTT
j_gene: TRBJ2-7; abundance: -; d_gene: -; v_gene: TRBV9; CDR3aa: CASTGADGVSEQYF; CDR3nt: TGTGCCAGCACTGGGGCAGATGGGGTGTCGGAGCAGTACTTC
j_gene: TRBJ2-7; abundance: few; d_gene: -; v_gene: TRBV10-3; CDR3aa: CALGRGYEQYF; CDR3nt: TGTGCCTTGGGAAGGGGCTACGAGCAGTACTTC
j_gene: TRBJ1-5; abundance: many; d_gene: -; v_gene: TRBV20-1; CDR3aa: CSARPGDRPGAQHF; CDR3nt: TGCAGTGCTCGACCAGGTGATAGGCCGGGGGCCCAGCATTTT
j_gene: TRBJ1-5; abundance: many; d_gene: TRBD1; v_gene: TRBV11-2; CDR3aa: CASSFETGGNQPQHF; CDR3nt: TGTGCCAGCAGCTTCGAAACAGGGGGCAATCAGCCCCAGCATTTT
j_gene: TRBJ2-3; abundance: many; d_gene: -; v_gene: TRBV11-2; CDR3aa: CASSLLGLADTQYF; CDR3nt: TGTGCCAGCAGCCTCCTTGGACTCGCAGATACGCAGTATTTT
j_gene: TRBJ1-5; abundance: few; d_gene: -; v_gene: TRBV5-1; CDR3aa: CASSLGLANQPQHF; CDR3nt: TGCGCCAGCAGCTTAGGACTCGCCAATCAGCCCCAGCATTTT
j_gene: TRBJ2-1; abundance: few; d_gene: -; v_gene: TRBV5-6; CDR3aa: CASSLLTSEGGGRFF; CDR3nt: TGTGCCAGCAGCTTACTCACTAGCGAGGGGGGGGGACGGTTCTTC
j_gene: TRBJ2-2; abundance: -; d_gene: TRBD1; v_gene: TRBV24-1; CDR3aa: CATSEAGQGTGELFF; CDR3nt: TGTGCCACCAGTGAAGCGGGACAGGGAACCGGGGAGCTGTTTTTT
j_gene: TRBJ2-1; abundance: -; d_gene: TRBD2; v_gene: TRBV3-1; CDR3aa: CASSQGLVGLAGNEQFF; CDR3nt: TGTGCCAGCAGCCAAGGACTGGTCGGACTAGCGGGGAATGAGCAGTTCTTC
j_gene: TRBJ2-5; abundance: few; d_gene: TRBD1; v_gene: TRBV3-1; CDR3aa: CASCQSGQGLLWQETQYF; CDR3nt: TGTGCCAGCTGCCAATCGGGACAGGGATTACTGTGGCAAGAGACCCAGTACTTC
j_gene: TRBJ2-7; abundance: many; d_gene: TRBD2; v_gene: TRBV5-1; CDR3aa: CASGSGGAYEQYF; CDR3nt: TGCGCCAGCGGTAGCGGGGGAGCCTACGAGCAGTACTTC
j_gene: TRBJ2-7; abundance: few; d_gene: -; v_gene: TRBV5-5; CDR3aa: CASSLQGTGNYYEQYF; CDR3nt: TGTGCCAGCAGCTTACAGGGAACGGGTAATTACTACGAGCAGTACTTC
j_gene: TRBJ2-7; abundance: -; d_gene: TRBD1; v_gene: TRBV7-6; CDR3aa: CASSPDDRGYEQYF; CDR3nt: TGTGCCAGCAGCCCGGACGACAGGGGCTACGAGCAGTACTTC
j_gene: TRBJ2-2; abundance: many; d_gene: -; v_gene: TRBV6-5; CDR3aa: CASSYSIVGTGELFF; CDR3nt: TGTGCCAGCAGTTACTCGATTGTAGGCACCGGGGAGCTGTTTTTT
j_gene: TRBJ2-1; abundance: -; d_gene: TRBD2; v_gene: TRBV7-8; CDR3aa: CASSFTSGVNNEQFF; CDR3nt: TGTGCCAGCAGCTTTACTAGCGGAGTAAACAATGAGCAGTTCTTC
j_gene: TRBJ2-3; abundance: -; d_gene: -; v_gene: TRBV20-1; CDR3aa: CSARVPRADSTDTQYF; CDR3nt: TGCAGTGCTAGAGTACCCAGGGCCGATAGCACAGATACGCAGTATTTT
j_gene: TRBJ2-2; abundance: -; d_gene: TRBD1; v_gene: TRBV7-2; CDR3aa: CASSSWTGNTGELFF; CDR3nt: TGTGCCAGCAGCTCCTGGACAGGGAACACCGGGGAGCTGTTTTTT
j_gene: TRBJ2-7; abundance: -; d_gene: TRBD2; v_gene: TRBV10-3; CDR3aa: CAISQTSSGNEQYF; CDR3nt: TGTGCCATCAGCCAGACTAGCAGCGGAAACGAGCAGTACTTC
j_gene: TRBJ1-6; abundance: many; d_gene: -; v_gene: TRBV6-1; CDR3aa: CASSTLRPGLNSPLHF; CDR3nt: TGTGCCAGCAGTACCCTCCGGCCGGGGCTTAATTCACCCCTCCACTTT
j_gene: TRBJ2-2; abundance: many; d_gene: -; v_gene: TRBV5-1; CDR3aa: CASRTGLITGELFF; CDR3nt: TGCGCCAGCAGAACAGGGTTAATAACCGGGGAGCTGTTTTTT
j_gene: TRBJ2-3; abundance: many; d_gene: TRBD1; v_gene: TRBV28; CDR3aa: CASSSRGRSDTQYF; CDR3nt: TGTGCCAGCAGTTCGAGGGGGCGGTCAGATACGCAGTATTTT